The clone carrying this T cell receptor beta chain was recorded many times. This entry comes from a study of Graves' ophthalmopathy and Graves' hyperthyroidism. Researchers took RNA transcripts and amplified TCR beta CDR3 regions from them. Following a first-round RT-PCR that used HTBI primers, a second-round multiplex PCR was carried out. MiXCR, applied by TCRdb to the multiplex PCR reads, yields one record per CDR3 protein. The sample yields roughly 400,000 distinct CDR3 sequences, approximately 15% seen once. Patients newly diagnosed with hyperthyroidism, under 2 months' duration, were aged 18 to 65, the study reports. It was on clinical symptoms, serum thyroxine, TRAb, thyroid ultrasound and orbital computed tomography that diagnosis relied. Out of about 11 ml of fresh peripheral blood, PBMCs were obtained. V was clipped by 3 bases and J by 7 bases, with 16 bases between them. The CDR3 has 15 residues.

The receptor was derived from a woman between 18 and 30 years old with stable Graves' hyperthyroidism. The source material was peripheral blood. The chain is built from TRBV12-3 or TRBV12-4 and TRBJ1-5, with D possibly matching TRBD1 (6 bases). CDR3 residues: CASSLAGGSGQPQHF. Here the CDR3 DNA reads TGTGCCAGCAGTTTGGCCGGGGGCAGCGGGCAGCCCCAGCATTTT.